This passage covers 6 T cell receptor beta chains from one sample sequenced in a study of read filtering for tumor transcriptome and immune sequencing. Molecular barcoded adaptors covering alpha/delta and beta/gamma chains were used on 400 ng RNA. TCRdb re-called the reads through MiXCR, storing one row per CDR3 protein. The table has about 50,000 distinct CDR3 sequences, less than 20% seen once. The sequenced sample consisted of a population of CD138-negative cells sorted from bone marrow. The receptor source for this set is a donor at least 40 years old with multiple myeloma.

This rearrangement joins TRBV28 to TRBJ1-4, with D possibly being TRBD1 (5 bases). V was shortened by 5 bases and J by 4 bases, with 14 bases between the two germline ends. The CDR3 sequence is 15 residues long. Per germline, CDR1 MDHEN and CDR2 SYDVKM. The CDR3 sequence: CASSPPSGVNEKLFF. The CDR3 coding sequence is TGTGCCAGCAGTCCCCCTTCGGGGGTTAATGAAAAACTGTTTTTT. The complete variable domain, with remaining parts taken from reference TRBV28 and TRBJ1-4, reads DVKVTQSSRYLVKRTGEKVFLECVQDMDHENMFWYRQDPGLGLRLIYFSYDVKMKEKGDIPEGYSVSREKKERFSLILESASTNQTSMYLCASSPPSGVNEKLFFGSGTQLSVL.

The chain employs TRBV9 and TRBJ2-1; 14 bases map to TRBD2. The CDR3 extends over 18 amino acids. Germline values: CDR1 SGDLS, CDR2 YYNGEE. J was trimmed by 5 bases and V by 1 base; bases with no gene match: 8. CDR3 sequence: CASSVSEGLAGENNEQFF. The CDR3 DNA sequence: TGTGCCAGCAGCGTATCTGAGGGACTAGCGGGAGAGAACAATGAGCAGTTCTTC.

At least ten counts were recorded for this clonotype. V and J are TRBV29-1 and TRBJ2-3, with 10 bases that match TRBD1. CDR3 length equals 14 residues. V gave up 6 bases and J gave up 6 bases; unmatched junction bases: 9. CDR1 is SQVTM and CDR2 is ANQGSEA in the germline V gene. The CDR3 DNA reads as TGCAGCGTCCTGACGGGGACAGGGGCCGATACGCAGTATTTT. As protein: CSVLTGTGADTQYF.

This clonotype was counted ten times or more. The V and J genes are TRBV20-1 and TRBJ2-5; a possible D gene is TRBD2 (6 bases). V dropped 1 base and J dropped 5 bases, with 14 bases sitting between them. Germline CDR1 and CDR2: DFQATT and SNEGSKA (reference sequence). This CDR3 has 14 amino acids. CDR3 amino acids: CSARGEEGTETQYF. CDR3 nucleotides: TGCAGTGCTAGAGGGGAGGAGGGGACGGAGACCCAGTACTTC.

This clonotype was found many times. CDR3 region: CASSREGYQETQYF. CDR3 in DNA: TGCGCCAGCAGCCGTGAGGGGTACCAAGAGACCCAGTACTTC. The rearrangement uses TRBV5-1 and TRBJ2-5, with D tentatively TRBD1 or TRBD2 (5 bases each). The CDR3 consists of 14 residues. Trimming took 4 bases from V and 0 from J, leaving 10 bases between them. CDR1 is SGHRS, CDR2 YFSETQ, per germline. Supplemented by reference TRBV5-1 and TRBJ2-5, the full variable domain reads KAGVTQTPRYLIKTRGQQVTLSCSPISGHRSVSWYQQTPGQGLQFLFEYFSETQRNKGNFPGRFSGRQFSNSRSEMNVSTLELGDSALYLCASSREGYQETQYFGPGTRLLVL.

Turning to this clonotype: An end of the junction differs from the germline gene, which may be a read error. The J gene is TRBJ1-1, the V gene TRBV4-1; D might be TRBD1 (5 bases). CDR1 is MGHRA and CDR2 is YSYEKL in the germline V gene. The length of the CDR3 is 14 residues. The CDR3 loop reads CASSHPVLGTAAFF. The DNA of the CDR3 is TGCGCCAGCAGCCACCCCGTGCTGGGGACTGCAGCTTTCTTT.